This is a list of T cell receptor beta chains from one sample in a study of blood T cell repertoires in COVID-19. The assay was immunoSEQ multiplex PCR, and TCRdb's table has in-frame clones only and misses some. Among around 100,000 clones, approximately 69% were seen once, and the ten largest hold about 6.5%. Material: peripheral blood. Every receptor here comes from a man older than 75 with acute or convalescent COVID-19. CDR3s include the opening cysteine and the closing phenylalanine or tryptophan. The D gene is left open where the match is weak. Clone size appears in some rows only: once, few, many, or a class for an expanded clone.

clone_size,v_call,d_call,j_call,cdr3_nt,cdr3_aa
NA,TRBV3-1/TRBV3-2,TRBD2,TRBJ2-1,TGTGCCAGCAGCCAAGTTCTCCTGACTAGCGGGGTTGGTAATGAGCAGTTCTTC,CASSQVLLTSGVGNEQFF
NA,TRBV11-2,TRBD2,TRBJ2-1,TGTGCCAGCAGCACCCGACTAGCGGGTGCCTACAATGAGCAGTTCTTC,CASSTRLAGAYNEQFF
NA,TRBV7-2,TRBD1,TRBJ1-3,TGTGCCAGCAGCTTCGGACAGGGCTCTGGAAACACCATATATTTT,CASSFGQGSGNTIYF
NA,TRBV4-3,NA,TRBJ1-4,TGCGCCAGCAGCCACGGGAGTTCAACTAATGAAAAACTGTTTTTT,CASSHGSSTNEKLFF
many,TRBV15,NA,TRBJ1-4,TGTGCCACCAGCAGAGCGAGGGCCCCTAATGAAAAACTGTTTTTT,CATSRARAPNEKLFF
NA,TRBV2,NA,TRBJ2-7,TGTGCCAGCAGTTCCAACGGACAATCCTACGAGCAGTACTTC,CASSSNGQSYEQYF
few,TRBV25-1,NA,TRBJ1-1,TGTGCCAGCGTCCGGTACACTGAAGCTTTCTTT,CASVRYTEAFF
NA,TRBV5-1,NA,TRBJ1-4,TGCGCCAGCAGCTTCTCAGGGTCAGTCGTTAATGAAAAACTGTTTTTT,CASSFSGSVVNEKLFF
NA,TRBV4-2,TRBD1,TRBJ2-1,TGTGCCAGCAGCCAAGCCACCGTAAAATTGGCAGGGGGACGGAATGAGCAGTTCTTC,CASSQATVKLAGGRNEQFF
NA,TRBV5-8,TRBD1,TRBJ1-1,TGTGCCAGCAGCGTAATTCTCGGACAGGGGGGACCGATGAACACTGAAGCTTTCTTT,CASSVILGQGGPMNTEAFF
NA,TRBV4-3,TRBD1,TRBJ2-3,TGCGCCAGCAGCCCCGGACAGGGGACAGATACGCAGTATTTT,CASSPGQGTDTQYF
NA,TRBV28,NA,TRBJ1-4,TGTGCCAGCAGACCGCAGGGATTTAGTGAAAAACTGTTTTTT,CASRPQGFSEKLFF
NA,TRBV11-2,TRBD1,TRBJ1-2,TGTGCCAGCAGCTCCCCTCGGACCCTACAGGGGGCGGATGGCTACACCTTC,CASSSPRTLQGADGYTF
NA,TRBV29-1,NA,TRBJ2-1,TGCAGCGTCATGACACGTTACAATGAGCAGTTCTTC,CSVMTRYNEQFF
few,TRBV5-4,TRBD1,TRBJ1-4,TGTGCCAGCAGCCGGATCACAGGGGTCGGTGATGAAAAACTGTTTTTT,CASSRITGVGDEKLFF
once,TRBV18,TRBD2,TRBJ2-5,TGTGCCAGCTCGCCTGTACTAGCGGGAAACCAAGAGACCCAGTACTTC,CASSPVLAGNQETQYF